These 19 T cell receptor beta chains share one sample of origin, sequenced in a study of T cell changes during pregnancy in multiple sclerosis (dated by TCRdb to the late 2010s). Library preparation used the immunoSEQ multiplex PCR assay. In TCRdb, the immuneACCESS table is reduced to in-frame sequences with V and J assigned. These tables do not hold every clone; where another copy was compared, an unresolved V gene accounts for under half, and the others remain unexplained. The sample table shows roughly 57,000 clones, and roughly 94% are seen once. The ten top clones hold about 2.5% of the sample. Sequences were derived from CD8+ T cells from peripheral blood mononuclear cells, sampled after pregnancy. These receptors all come from a female donor with multiple sclerosis, enrolled in a pregnancy study.

The CDR3 loop reads CAWSIGTGNTEAFF. The DNA of the CDR3 is TGTGCCTGGAGTATAGGGACAGGGAACACTGAAGCTTTCTTT. The chain is built from TRBV30 and TRBJ1-1; 8 nucleotides match TRBD1. Germline lookup yields CDR1 GTSNPN and CDR2 SVGIG (reference sequence). V was pared by 2 bases and J by 1 base, with 3 bases of the junction left unmatched. The length of the CDR3 is 14 residues.

The chain employs TRBV19 and TRBJ2-1, with D perhaps TRBD1 (5 bases). The CDR3 is 13 residues long. The germline V gene encodes CDR1 LNHDA and CDR2 SQIVND (reference sequence). Trimming took 6 bases from V and 7 from J, leaving 13 bases between them. CDR3 region: CASSHGSGNEQFF. The CDR3 DNA is TGTGCCAGTAGCCATGGGTCAGGGAATGAGCAGTTCTTC.

The gene calls are TRBV7-2 and TRBJ2-7; 7 nucleotides agree with TRBD2. Germline V gives CDR1 SGHTA, CDR2 FQGNSA. The CDR3 has 14 amino acids. V was clipped by 1 base and J by 3 bases; unmatched bases: 3. Here the CDR3 DNA reads TGTGCCAGCAGCTTAGGGCTAGCGGTCTACGAGCAGTACTTC. The encoded protein is CASSLGLAVYEQYF.

The V call is TRBV5-6, the J call TRBJ1-2, with 9 bases fitting TRBD1. With 4 bases clipped from V and 5 bases from J, the junction kept 6 bases outside the gene matches. The CDR3 is 14 residues long. The germline V gene has CDR1 SGHDT and CDR2 YYEEEE. CDR3 coding DNA: TGTGCCAGCAGCACCGGGACAGGGATTTATGGCTACACCTTC. This translates into CASSTGTGIYGYTF.

The rearrangement uses TRBV27 and TRBJ2-7, with 8 bases matching TRBD1. With 5 bases clipped from V and 4 bases from J, the junction kept 10 bases outside the gene matches. CDR3 length: 15 residues. Germline V gene lookup returns CDR1 MNHEY and CDR2 SMNVEV (reference sequence). CDR3 in DNA: TGTGCCAGCAGTCCCGGACAGGGCTGGGATTACGAGCAGTACTTC. Protein sequence: CASSPGQGWDYEQYF.

This chain connects TRBV7-9 to TRBJ2-1; 16 nucleotides align to TRBD2. Germline CDR1 and CDR2: SEHNR and FQNEAQ (reference sequence). Germline trimming cut 5 bases from V and 10 bases from J; bases unmatched to any gene: 8. CDR3 length equals 16 residues. This CDR3 reads CASSGRGTSGRDEQFF. CDR3 nucleotide sequence: TGTGCCAGCAGCGGGCGAGGGACTAGCGGGAGGGACGAGCAGTTCTTC. The full variable domain, completed using reference TRBV7-9 and TRBJ2-1, is DTGVSQNPRHKITKRGQNVTFRCDPISEHNRLYWYRQTLGQGPEFLTYFQNEAQLEKSRLLSDRFSAERPKGSFSTLEIQRTEQGDSAMYLCASSGRGTSGRDEQFFGPGTRLTVL.

The V gene is TRBV27, the J gene TRBJ2-7; 7 bases map to TRBD2. CDR3 length: 15 amino acids. Germline trimming cut 6 bases from V and 3 bases from J; bases unmatched to any gene: 11. Germline-derived CDR1 and CDR2 are MNHEY and SMNVEV (reference sequence). Written as DNA, the CDR3 is TGTGCCAGCAGCCTTCGCGGCGGGAGCAGCTACGAGCAGTACTTC. Translated: CASSLRGGSSYEQYF.

This chain links TRBV19 with TRBJ2-7, with D possibly being TRBD1 (7 bases). Trimming left V 1 base short and J 3 bases short, with 13 bases between. The CDR3 consists of 15 residues. Germline CDR1 is LNHDA and CDR2 is SQIVND (reference sequence). The CDR3 DNA follows: TGTGCCAGTAGTATAGGTCAGGGGGGAGTCTACGAGCAGTACTTC. Translating gives CASSIGQGGVYEQYF.

V usage is TRBV9 and J usage is TRBJ2-1; 11 bases line up with TRBD2. This CDR3 is built from 15 residues. V gave up 5 bases and J gave up 8 bases; unmatched junction bases: 9. Per germline, CDR1 SGDLS and CDR2 YYNGEE. The CDR3, as DNA: TGTGCCAGCAGTTTAGCGGGAGGGGAATGGGATGAGCAGTTCTTC. Its protein is CASSLAGGEWDEQFF.

V and J are TRBV5-1 and TRBJ1-1; tentative D call: TRBD1 (6 bases). The CDR3 runs 15 residues. The V end was cut by 4 bases, the J end by 1 base, with 14 bases between. The germline gives CDR1 SGHRS, CDR2 YFSETQ. The CDR3 sequence: CASSPRGSGNTEAFF. The CDR3 DNA follows: TGCGCCAGCAGCCCGAGGGGGTCGGGGAACACTGAAGCTTTCTTT.

V and J are TRBV6-1 and TRBJ2-1, with 12 nucleotides matching TRBD2. The germline V gene has CDR1 MNHNS and CDR2 SASEGT. Losses at the gene ends were 3 bases for V and 5 bases for J; bases not matched to a gene: 2. This CDR3 is built from 15 residues. The CDR3 DNA is TGTGCCAGCAGTGATGGACTAGCGGGGCACAATGAGCAGTTCTTC. Protein sequence: CASSDGLAGHNEQFF.

This clone appeared once. The chain couples TRBV9 to TRBJ2-3; D is unclear. CDR3 length: 15 residues. CDR1 SGDLS and CDR2 YYNGEE come from the germline V gene. Trimming took off 2 bases at V and 3 bases at J, with 13 bases between the two ends. The CDR3 sequence is CASSVRYRQTDTQYF. The CDR3 DNA is TGTGCCAGCAGCGTCCGATACCGTCAGACAGATACGCAGTATTTT.

The count of this clone is one. This chain joins TRBV30 and TRBJ2-3; D gene unclear. The germline CDR1 and CDR2 sequences are GTSNPN and SVGIG (reference sequence). The CDR3 is 13 residues long. V gave up 2 bases and J gave up 2 bases, with 8 bases separating them. The CDR3: CAWSTGNTDTQYF. In DNA form, the CDR3 reads TGTGCCTGGAGTACGGGTAACACAGATACGCAGTATTTT.

This chain joins TRBV11-2 and TRBJ2-7; no reliable D call. The CDR3 is made up of 15 amino acids. The germline CDR1 and CDR2 sequences are SGHAT and FQNNGV. V gave up 2 bases and J gave up 5 bases, with 16 bases separating them. CDR3 residues: CASSLFQAWVDEQYF. In DNA form, the CDR3 reads TGTGCCAGCAGCTTATTTCAGGCTTGGGTCGACGAGCAGTACTTC.

The rearrangement uses TRBV19 and TRBJ2-7, with TRBD1 matching 9 bases. The CDR3 totals 16 residues. Per germline, CDR1 LNHDA and CDR2 SQIVND (reference sequence). V lost 5 bases and J lost 2; bases outside the gene matches: 10. This CDR3 is CASSLRYRGRPYEQYF. In nucleotides, the CDR3 is TGTGCCAGTAGTCTCCGATACAGGGGGCGCCCCTACGAGCAGTACTTC.

The chain carries TRBV27 and TRBJ2-7; perhaps TRBD2 as D (5 bases). Trimming pared 6 bases from V and 3 bases from J, leaving 12 bases between. CDR3 length equals 13 residues. The V gene's germline CDR1 is MNHEY and CDR2 SMNVEV (reference sequence). In DNA, the CDR3 is TGTGCCAGCAGCGGTACGGAGGACTACGAGCAGTACTTC. This gives the protein CASSGTEDYEQYF.

The chain is built from TRBV27 and TRBJ2-1, with D possibly TRBD1 on 5 matching bases. This CDR3 has 16 residues. Per germline, CDR1 MNHEY and CDR2 SMNVEV (reference sequence). The V and J ends lost 0 bases and 1 base respectively, with 10 bases between them. The DNA of the CDR3 is TGTGCCAGCAGTTTATCGTCCCCAGGGTCCTACAATGAGCAGTTCTTC. It yields the protein CASSLSSPGSYNEQFF.

The chain uses TRBV19 and TRBJ2-7; TRBD1 aligns across 12 bases. The CDR3 is 14 amino acids. Germline CDR1 is LNHDA and CDR2 is SQIVND (reference sequence). V lost 5 bases to trimming and J lost 6 bases; unmatched junction nucleotides: 5. Here the CDR3 DNA reads TGTGCCAGTAGTCCCGGGACAGGGGGCTTCGAGCAGTACTTC. Protein: CASSPGTGGFEQYF.

This chain connects TRBV6-1 to TRBJ2-5, with a weak D call TRBD1 (6 bases). Germline values: CDR1 MNHNS, CDR2 SASEGT. This CDR3 is built from 15 residues. V shed 5 bases and J shed 5 bases, with 18 bases lying between them. CDR3 nucleotides: TGTGCCAGCAGTTCGCCAGGGGAGCGAAGGGAGACCCAGTACTTC. Translated, it gives CASSSPGERRETQYF.